This entry is about one T cell receptor beta chain. Its binding antigen is unknown. Base-call qualities are not available, and no considerably larger clone is one nucleotide away. The data were obtained in a study of blood T cell repertoires in COVID-19 (dated by TCRdb to 2020 to 2022). Study-level background: Samples covering the acute and convalescent phases of COVID-19 were provided by collaborators in the United States, Italy and Spain. The material from the prospective study consisted of cDNA or gDNA derived from T cells, B-cell-depleted T cells, or PBMCs. The dataset comprised deeply sampled blood TCRbeta repertoires from subjects exposed to, actively infected with, or recovered from COVID-19. The repertoires were made available in a free public database intended to serve as a resource for research on the immune response to SARS-CoV-2. Samples were obtained from the ongoing ImmuneRACE study (first 160 participants) and from about 1,300 subjects provided by 6 global collaborators. A de-identified subject ID, COVID-19 status, age in years and sex were almost always included in the sample metadata. HLA class I and class II types, where available, came from metadata supplied by the sample provider rather than from assay-based typing.

TCRbeta CDR3 regions were amplified from genomic DNA using the immunoSEQ Assay, a bias-controlled multiplex PCR. From the authors' description of their analysis: The number of nucleated cells in each sample was estimated by amplification of reference gene primers within the assay. To quantify the absolute abundance of each unique TCRbeta CDR3 rearrangement, sequence reads were collapsed and filtered. For each sample, productive Simpson clonality was calculated as the square root of Simpson's diversity index across productive rearrangements. The immuneACCESS repertoire file appears here via TCRdb, limited to in-frame rearrangements. These files lack a portion of the clones; in checked studies, under half of the deficit traces to unresolved V genes, and the cause of the others is not known. V, J and clone size derive from that table, while D and trimming were established from the DNA sequence. Here the sample has about 59,000 clones; 65% to 80% occur a single time. The ten largest clonotypes hold approximately 3.8% of the sample.

The paper's findings and limits, for the study overall: The amount of clinical and demographic metadata varied by source and participant and was provided uncurated.

Relative to germline, V is missing 5 bases and J is missing 6 bases, with 10 bases of the junction outside any gene match. From its cysteine to its phenylalanine, the CDR3 spans 14 amino acids. Left in the record is the CDR3 DNA by itself, 42 bases read in frame from the first base. The CDR1 and CDR2 encoded by the germline V gene are SGHRS and YFSETQ. Whole blood was collected in K2EDTA tubes by collaborating institutions according to the institutions' own protocols. For TCRbeta analysis, collaborator samples were shipped as frozen whole blood, as isolated PBMCs, or as DNA extracted from either sample type.

In this chain, TRBV5-1 is recombined with TRBJ2-7; 8 nucleotides in the junction match TRBD1. The sequenced sample consisted of peripheral blood. The TCR originated in a man aged 55-75 years with acute or convalescent COVID-19. The nucleotide sequence is given as TGCGCCAGCAGAGCCGGACAGGGAGACGTCGAGCAGTACTTC. It encodes CASRAGQGDVEQYF.